Listed here is a single T cell receptor (beta chain). No antigen is known for it. CDR1 SQVTM and CDR2 ANQGSEA come from the germline V gene. Trimming shortened V by 5 bases and J by 7 bases, and 20 bases separated the two germline ends. This CDR3 has 14 amino acids. One entry per CDR3 protein results from TCRdb running MiXCR on the reads. This sample has some 900,000 distinct CDR3 sequences, with less than 35% found just once. This sample was included in a study of T cell repertoires in cytomegalovirus infection. The TCR comes from a human donor in good health (CMV status not recorded). Some clones in this sample may be carry-over from other donors' samples. The chain has TRBV29-1 and TRBJ1-1, with a weak D call TRBD1 (5 bases). The sample here was cultured CD8+ T cells from PBMCs, taken from culture after CMV antigen stimulation. CDR3 sequence (DNA): TGCAGCGTTTGGGGCAGTTCTGGGCTTGATGAAGCTTTCTTT. It is translated as CSVWGSSGLDEAFF.